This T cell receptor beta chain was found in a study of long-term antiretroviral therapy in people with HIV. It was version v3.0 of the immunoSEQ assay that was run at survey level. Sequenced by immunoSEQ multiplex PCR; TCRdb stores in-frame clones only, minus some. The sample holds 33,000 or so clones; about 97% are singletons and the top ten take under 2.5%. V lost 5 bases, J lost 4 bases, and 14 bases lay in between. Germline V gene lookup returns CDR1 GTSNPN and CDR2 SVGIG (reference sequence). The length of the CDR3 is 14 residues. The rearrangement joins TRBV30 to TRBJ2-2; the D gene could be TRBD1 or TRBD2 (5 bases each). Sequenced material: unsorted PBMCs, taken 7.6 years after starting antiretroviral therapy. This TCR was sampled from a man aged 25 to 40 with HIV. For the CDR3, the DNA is TGTGCCTGGCAATCCGGGACCCCCACCGGGGAGCTGTTTTTT. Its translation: CAWQSGTPTGELFF.